This entry describes one T cell receptor (beta chain). Its antigen is undetermined. The authors drew about 9.9 milliliters of peripheral blood from each donor. CDR1 and CDR2 (germline): SGHRS, YFSETQ. V dropped 6 bases and J dropped 2; count of bases not matched to a gene: 11. The CDR3 totals 16 residues. The source of the sample is a study of blood T cells in healthy people across ages. Study-level background: The capture of about one barcoded beta molecule per two T cells was achieved by template switching.

A second PCR, run for about 7 to 11 cycles, used a sample-barcoded 5' primer plus a J-beta primer mix. TCRdb used MiXCR to reprocess the 5' RACE reads, holding one entry per CDR3 protein. The sample carries about 1.5 million distinct CDR3 sequences, around 39% recorded once. Findings and limits, study-wide: Expanded clonotype changes were possibly confounded by unknown donor CMV status.

This receptor was taken from a woman younger than 30 in good health. The chain employs TRBV5-1 and TRBJ2-3; TRBD2 matches 8 bases. Sequencing input: blood. CDR3 residues: CASTKGPLADTDTQYF. DNA for the CDR3: TGCGCCAGCACAAAAGGGCCACTAGCGGACACAGATACGCAGTATTTT.